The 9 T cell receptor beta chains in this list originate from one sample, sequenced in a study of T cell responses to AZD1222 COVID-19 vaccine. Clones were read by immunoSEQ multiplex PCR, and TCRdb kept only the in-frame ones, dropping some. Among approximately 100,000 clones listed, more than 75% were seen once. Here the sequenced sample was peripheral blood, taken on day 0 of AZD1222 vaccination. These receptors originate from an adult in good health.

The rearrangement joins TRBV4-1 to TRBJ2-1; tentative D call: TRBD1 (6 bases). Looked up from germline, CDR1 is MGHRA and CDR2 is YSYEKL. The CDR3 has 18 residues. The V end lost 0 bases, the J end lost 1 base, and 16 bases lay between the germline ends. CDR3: CASSQEGGRGRSYNEQFF. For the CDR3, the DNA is TGCGCCAGCAGCCAAGAGGGCGGCAGGGGCAGGTCCTACAATGAGCAGTTCTTC.

DNA for the CDR3: TGCGCCAGCAGCTTACACACCAGCACAGATACGCAGTATTTT. This gives the protein CASSLHTSTDTQYF. V and J are TRBV5-1 and TRBJ2-3; D is undetermined. The CDR3 consists of 14 residues. The V gene's germline CDR1 is SGHRS and CDR2 YFSETQ. Trimming shortened V by 2 bases and J by 0 bases, and 7 bases separated the two germline ends. The whole variable domain, remainder taken from reference TRBV5-1 and TRBJ2-3, is KAGVTQTPRYLIKTRGQQVTLSCSPISGHRSVSWYQQTPGQGLQFLFEYFSETQRNKGNFPGRFSGRQFSNSRSEMNVSTLELGDSALYLCASSLHTSTDTQYFGPGTRLTVL.

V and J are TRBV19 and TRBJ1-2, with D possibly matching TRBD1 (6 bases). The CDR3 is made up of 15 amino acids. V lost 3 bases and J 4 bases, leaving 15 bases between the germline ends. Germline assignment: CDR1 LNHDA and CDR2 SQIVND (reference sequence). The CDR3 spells CASSMGRGAAYGYTF. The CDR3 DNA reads TGTGCCAGTAGTATGGGTCGGGGGGCGGCCTATGGCTACACCTTC.

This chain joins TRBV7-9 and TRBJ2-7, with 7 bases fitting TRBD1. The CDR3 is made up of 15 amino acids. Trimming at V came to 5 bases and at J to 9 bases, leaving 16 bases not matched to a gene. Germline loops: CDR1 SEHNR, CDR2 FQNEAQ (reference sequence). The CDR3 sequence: CASSPPGTALRGQYF. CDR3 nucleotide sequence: TGTGCCAGCAGCCCCCCCGGGACAGCACTACGCGGGCAGTACTTC.

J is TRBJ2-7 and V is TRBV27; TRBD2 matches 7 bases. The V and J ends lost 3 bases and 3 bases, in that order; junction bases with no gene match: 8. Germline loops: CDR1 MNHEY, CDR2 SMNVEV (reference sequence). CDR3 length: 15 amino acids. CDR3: CASSFRRREGYEQYF. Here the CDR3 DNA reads TGTGCCAGCAGTTTCCGGCGGAGGGAGGGCTACGAGCAGTACTTC.

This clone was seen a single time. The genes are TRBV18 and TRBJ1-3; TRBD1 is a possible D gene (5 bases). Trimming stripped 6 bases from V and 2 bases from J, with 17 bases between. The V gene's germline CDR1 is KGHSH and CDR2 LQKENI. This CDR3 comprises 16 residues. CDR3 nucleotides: TGTGCCAGCTCGACGAATGCCCGGGGGGCTGGAAACACCATATATTTT. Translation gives CASSTNARGAGNTIYF. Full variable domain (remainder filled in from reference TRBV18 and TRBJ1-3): NAGVMQNPRHLVRRRGQEARLRCSPMKGHSHVYWYRQLPEEGLKFMVYLQKENIIDESGMPKERFSAEFPKEGPSILRIQQVVRGDSAAYFCASSTNARGAGNTIYFGEGSWLTVV.

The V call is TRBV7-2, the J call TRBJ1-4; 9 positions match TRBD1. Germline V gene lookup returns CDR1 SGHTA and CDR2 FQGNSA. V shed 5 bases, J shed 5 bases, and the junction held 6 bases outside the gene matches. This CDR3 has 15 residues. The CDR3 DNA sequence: TGTGCCAGCAGCCTCGGGGACAGGGAGAATGAAAAACTGTTTTTT. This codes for CASSLGDRENEKLFF.

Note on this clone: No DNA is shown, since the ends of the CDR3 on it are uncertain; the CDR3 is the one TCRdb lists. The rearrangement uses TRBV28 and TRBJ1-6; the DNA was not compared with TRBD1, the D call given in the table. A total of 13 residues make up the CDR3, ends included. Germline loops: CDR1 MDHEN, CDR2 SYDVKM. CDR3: CASSLFGQGNFHF.

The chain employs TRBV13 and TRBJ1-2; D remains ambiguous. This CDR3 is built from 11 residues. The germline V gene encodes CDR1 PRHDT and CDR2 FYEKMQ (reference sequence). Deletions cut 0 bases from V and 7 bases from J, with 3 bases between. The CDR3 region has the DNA TGTGCCAGCAGCTTAGGATTTGGCTACACCTTC. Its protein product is CASSLGFGYTF.